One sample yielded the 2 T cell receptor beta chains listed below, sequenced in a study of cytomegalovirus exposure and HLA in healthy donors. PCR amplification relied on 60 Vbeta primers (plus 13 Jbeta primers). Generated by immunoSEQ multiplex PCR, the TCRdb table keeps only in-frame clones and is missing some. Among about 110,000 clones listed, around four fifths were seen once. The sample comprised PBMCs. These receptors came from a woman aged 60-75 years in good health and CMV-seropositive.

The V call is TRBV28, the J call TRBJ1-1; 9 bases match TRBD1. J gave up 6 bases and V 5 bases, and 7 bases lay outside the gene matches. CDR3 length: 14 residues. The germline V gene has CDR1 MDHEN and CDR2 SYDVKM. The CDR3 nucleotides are TGTGCCAGCAGTGAACAGGGGGCCATGTCTGAAGCTTTCTTT. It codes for CASSEQGAMSEAFF.

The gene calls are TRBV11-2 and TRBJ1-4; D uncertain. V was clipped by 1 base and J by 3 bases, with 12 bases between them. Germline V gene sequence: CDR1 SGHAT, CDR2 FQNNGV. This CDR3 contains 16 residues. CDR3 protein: CASSLGHGNSNEKLFF. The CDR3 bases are TGTGCCAGCAGCTTAGGTCACGGGAATTCTAATGAAAAACTGTTTTTT.